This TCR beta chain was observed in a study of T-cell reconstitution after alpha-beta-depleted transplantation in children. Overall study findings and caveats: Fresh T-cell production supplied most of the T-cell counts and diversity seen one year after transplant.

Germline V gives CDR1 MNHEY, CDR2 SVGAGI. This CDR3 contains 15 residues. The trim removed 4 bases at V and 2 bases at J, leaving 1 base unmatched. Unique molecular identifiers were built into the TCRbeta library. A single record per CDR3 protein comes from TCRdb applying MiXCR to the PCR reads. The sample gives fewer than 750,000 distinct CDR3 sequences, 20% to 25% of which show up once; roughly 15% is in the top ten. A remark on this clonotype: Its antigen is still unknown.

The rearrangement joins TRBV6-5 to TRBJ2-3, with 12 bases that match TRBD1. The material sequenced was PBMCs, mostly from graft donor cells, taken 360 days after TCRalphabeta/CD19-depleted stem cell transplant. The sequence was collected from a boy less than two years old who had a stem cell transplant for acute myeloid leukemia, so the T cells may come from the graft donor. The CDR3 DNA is TGTGCCAGCAGTTGGGGACAGGGGGCCACAGATACGCAGTATTTT. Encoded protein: CASSWGQGATDTQYF.